The entry below gives a single T cell receptor beta chain sequence along with its context. Its antigen is not known. The repertoire was sequenced with immunoSEQ multiplex PCR; TCRdb's copy has only in-frame clones and lacks some. The sample has around 100,000 clones, approximately 94% seen once. Germline loops: CDR1 SGHVT, CDR2 SQSDAQ. The CDR3 is 18 amino acids. With 5 bases clipped from V and 2 bases from J, the junction kept 15 bases outside the gene matches. The source of the sample is a study of brain T cells in children with intractable seizures. Study results and caveats: Clones missing pre-surgery may reflect undersampling of that blood sample. Patients' HCMV serostatus was unknown; virus specificity rests on CDR3 similarity alone.

The TCR sequence derives from a boy in the first two years of life with hemimegalencephaly and intractable seizures. Sequenced here: peripheral blood, sampled at surgery. The chain has TRBV7-4 and TRBJ2-1, with TRBD1 identical over 7 bases. CDR3 bases: TGTGCCAGCAGCGTACAGACCGGGACAGCGGAAACCTACAATGAGCAGTTCTTC. Protein: CASSVQTGTAETYNEQFF.